This T cell receptor beta chain emerged from a study of T cells in Graves' hyperthyroidism and ophthalmopathy. Study-wide results and limits: Model predictions of ophthalmopathy came a median about six months before onset. Stable hyperthyroidism was separated from ophthalmopathy by a model based on 13 V-J features. Blood shared most expanded thyroid clonotypes above 0.001.

J gave up 7 bases and V 2 bases, and 10 bases lay outside the gene matches. CDR3 length: 15 amino acids. The V gene's germline CDR1 is SEHNR and CDR2 FQNEAQ (reference sequence). The sample holds many counts of this clonotype. The antigen remains unidentified. RNA transcripts were the template for amplifying TCR beta CDR3 regions. The HTBI primer set was used in a first-round RT-PCR of the TCR CDR3. TCRdb independently ran MiXCR on the multiplex PCR reads; one entry per CDR3 protein. The sample has over 350,000 distinct CDR3 sequences, less than 20% seen once; the top ten hold around two fifths. Uncontrolled infection, other autoimmune disease, pregnancy or lactation barred patients from enrollment.

The receptor was isolated from a young man with Graves' ophthalmopathy. V usage is TRBV7-9 and J usage is TRBJ2-7; 8 positions match TRBD1. Sequenced material: blood. The CDR3 nucleotides are TGTGCCAGCAGCTTAAATCCCTCAGGGGGCGAGGAGCAGTACTTC. Encoded protein: CASSLNPSGGEEQYF.